A single sample gave rise to the 22 T cell receptor beta chains below, sequenced in a study of blood T cells in healthy people across ages. A J-beta primer mix and a sample-barcoded 5' primer were used in a second PCR of roughly 7 to 12 cycles. Via MiXCR, TCRdb re-called the 5' RACE reads, giving one row per CDR3 protein. The data hold about 540,000 distinct CDR3 sequences, with more than 20% observed a single time. This sample was also put to use in a study of T cells of mothers and their children.

The sequenced material came from blood. These receptors came from a boy aged 5-17 years in good health.

This sequence joins TRBV20-1 and TRBJ2-7; 13 bases are shared with TRBD2. V lost 7 bases to trimming and J lost 10 bases; unmatched junction nucleotides: 13. Germline V gene lookup returns CDR1 DFQATT and CDR2 SNEGSKA (reference sequence). CDR3 size: 14 residues. In DNA, the CDR3 is TGCAGTGTCAGGGGACTAGCGGGGAGGTATTATCAGTACTTC. Translated, it gives CSVRGLAGRYYQYF.

This clonotype was seen only a few times. This chain connects TRBV9 to TRBJ2-3; no clear D gene. Deletions cut 0 bases from V and 3 bases from J, with 8 bases between. The CDR3 runs to 14 residues. The germline V gene has CDR1 SGDLS and CDR2 YYNGEE. The CDR3 DNA follows: TGTGCCAGCAGCGTAGCTAGTAGTACAGATACGCAGTATTTT. Translated: CASSVASSTDTQYF.

This clonotype occurred many times. The gene calls are TRBV12-3 or TRBV12-4 and TRBJ1-1; a weak D match, TRBD1 (5 bases). Trimming cost V 3 bases and J 4 bases, with 9 bases left between them. The CDR3 has 13 amino acids. The CDR3, as DNA: TGTGCCAGCAGTTTCGGGGCTCCCACTGAAGCTTTCTTT. Protein sequence: CASSFGAPTEAFF.

This clonotype was counted between two and nine times. This sequence joins TRBV9 and TRBJ2-1; 8 bases fit TRBD2. Trimming at V came to 0 bases and at J to 0 bases, leaving 2 bases not matched to a gene. Germline CDR1 SGDLS, CDR2 YYNGEE. This CDR3 has 16 residues. CDR3 DNA sequence: TGTGCCAGCAGCGTAGCGGGAGGGAGCTCCTACAATGAGCAGTTCTTC. This codes for CASSVAGGSSYNEQFF.

This rearrangement joins TRBV5-6 to TRBJ2-1; D unresolved. Looked up from germline, CDR1 is SGHDT and CDR2 is YYEEEE. The V end was cut by 4 bases, the J end by 2 bases, with 16 bases between. The CDR3 loop spans 16 amino acids. For the CDR3, the DNA is TGTGCCAGCAGCCCTGCGTGGCCTCCCCCCTACAATGAGCAGTTCTTC. Amino acid sequence: CASSPAWPPPYNEQFF.

The chain employs TRBV2 and TRBJ1-1, with TRBD1 matching over 7 bases. The CDR3 sequence is 14 residues long. J was trimmed by 0 bases and V by 4 bases; bases with no gene match: 2. Germline V lookup: CDR1 SNHLY, CDR2 FYNNEI. Here the CDR3 reads CASSVDRLNTEAFF. Here the CDR3 DNA reads TGTGCCAGCAGTGTGGACAGGTTGAACACTGAAGCTTTCTTT.

This clonotype was seen only a few times. The V and J genes are TRBV7-9 and TRBJ2-3, with D uncertain. V dropped 2 bases and J dropped 3 bases, with 15 bases sitting between them. Germline CDR1 is SEHNR and CDR2 is FQNEAQ (reference sequence). This CDR3 is built from 16 residues. This CDR3 is CASSLFPPGSTDTQYF. In DNA, the CDR3 is TGTGCCAGCAGCTTATTTCCCCCGGGTAGTACAGATACGCAGTATTTT.

The genes are TRBV28 and TRBJ2-3; D uncertain. There are 13 residues in the CDR3. The germline V gene has CDR1 MDHEN and CDR2 SYDVKM. The V and J ends lost 5 bases and 6 bases respectively, with 12 bases between them. CDR3: CASSPSPEDTQYF. The CDR3 nucleotides are TGTGCCAGCAGTCCCTCTCCGGAGGATACGCAGTATTTT. Combining the CDR3 with reference TRBV28 and TRBJ2-3 gives the whole variable domain DVKVTQSSRYLVKRTGEKVFLECVQDMDHENMFWYRQDPGLGLRLIYFSYDVKMKEKGDIPEGYSVSREKKERFSLILESASTNQTSMYLCASSPSPEDTQYFGPGTRLTVL.

On this clonotype itself: This could be a read error, since a much larger clone is one nucleotide away. The chain employs TRBV6-4 and TRBJ2-1; D may match TRBD1 or TRBD2 (6 bases each). The CDR3 runs 15 residues. Looked up from germline, CDR1 is MRHNA and CDR2 is SNTAGT. CDR3 in DNA: TGTGCCAACAGTGACCTACAGGGAGGCCCCAATGAGCAGTTCTTC. It translates to CANSDLQGGPNEQFF.

Only a few counts were recorded for this clonotype. This chain connects TRBV7-2 to TRBJ2-1, with 9 bases lining up with TRBD1. CDR1 SGHTA and CDR2 FQGNSA come from the germline V gene. Trimming at V came to 5 bases and at J to 12 bases, leaving 11 bases not matched to a gene. This CDR3 is 14 amino acids long. CDR3 in amino acids: CASSRDRGVDGQFF. The CDR3 bases are TGTGCCAGCAGCCGCGACAGGGGGGTAGATGGGCAGTTCTTC.

The J gene is TRBJ2-1, the V gene TRBV27; 11 bases match TRBD2. CDR1 and CDR2 (germline): MNHEY, SMNVEV (reference sequence). Trimming at V came to 3 bases and at J to 6 bases, leaving 13 bases not matched to a gene. CDR3 length: 18 residues. CDR3 DNA sequence: TGTGCCAGCAGTTTTCTGGCCAGCACCGGGACTAGCGGCAATGAGCAGTTCTTC. Its protein is CASSFLASTGTSGNEQFF.

This clonotype turned up a few times. Since a much larger clone is just one base distant, this may be a read error. This chain connects TRBV18 to TRBJ2-6, with 7 nucleotides matching TRBD1. The CDR3 is 18 residues long. CDR1 is KGHSH, CDR2 LQKENI, per germline. The CDR3 sequence is CASSPTGNIFSGASVLTF. The DNA of the CDR3 is TGTGCCAGCTCACCGACAGGGAACATATTCTCTGGGGCCAGCGTCCTGACTTTC.

This clonotype was detected only a few times. The chain recombines TRBV20-1 with TRBJ1-6; no definite D call. V lost 6 bases to trimming and J lost 6 bases, with 9 bases between them. This CDR3 region has 12 residues. The germline CDR1 and CDR2 sequences are DFQATT and SNEGSKA (reference sequence). The CDR3 DNA is TGCAGTGCGGATCGGCGTAATTCACCCCTCCACTTT. Translating it yields CSADRRNSPLHF.

The chain is built from TRBV2 and TRBJ2-5; 7 positions agree with TRBD2. The J call may be faulty, since TRBJ2-1 better matches the DNA end. CDR1 is SNHLY, CDR2 FYNNEI, per germline. The CDR3 has 14 amino acids. As DNA, the CDR3 is TGTGCCAGCAGTCGGGACTACATGGTGGATGAGCAGTTCTTC. Translating gives CASSRDYMVDEQFF.

This clonotype was counted only a few times. This chain links TRBV28 with TRBJ1-4; the D is unclear. The germline CDR1 and CDR2 sequences are MDHEN and SYDVKM. V was pared by 3 bases and J by 13 bases, with 12 bases between. This CDR3 has 12 residues. CDR3 amino acids: CASSFGQVILFF. The CDR3 bases are TGTGCCAGCAGTTTCGGGCAGGTGATACTGTTTTTT.

This clonotype was observed a few times. The rearrangement uses TRBV4-2 and TRBJ2-3; 10 nucleotides line up with TRBD2. The trim removed 4 bases at V and 3 bases at J, leaving 13 bases unmatched. The CDR3 has 18 amino acids. Germline V gene data show CDR1 as LGHNA and CDR2 as YNFKEQ. The CDR3 is CASSLYASGTSATDTQYF. DNA of the CDR3: TGTGCCAGCAGCCTTTACGCATCCGGGACTAGCGCTACAGATACGCAGTATTTT.

This clonotype was counted only a few times. In DNA, the CDR3 is TGTGCCAGCAGTTTTCTGGACAGACAATACGAGCAGTACTTC. It specifies CASSFLDRQYEQYF. The chain joins TRBV28 to TRBJ2-7; tentatively, D is TRBD1 (6 bases). Trimming removed 3 bases from V and 4 bases from J, with 13 bases in between. This CDR3 has 14 residues. Per the germline V gene, CDR1 is MDHEN and CDR2 is SYDVKM.

For this clonotype: The junction does not match germline at one end; this may be a read error. The J gene is TRBJ1-1, the V gene TRBV6-5; 7 bases line up with TRBD1. The germline V gene has CDR1 MNHEY and CDR2 SVGAGI. The CDR3 is 16 residues long. The CDR3 region is CASSYRRGPPNTEAFF. DNA of the CDR3: TGTGCCAGCAGTTACCGAAGGGGGCCACCGAACACTGAAGCCTTCTTT.

The chain carries TRBV27 and TRBJ2-6; no reliable D call. The CDR3 consists of 15 residues. Trimming shortened V by 3 bases and J by 0 bases, and 6 bases separated the two germline ends. Germline CDR1 and CDR2: MNHEY and SMNVEV (reference sequence). The DNA of the CDR3 is TGTGCCAGCAGTTTTACAGCCTCTGGGGCCAACGTCCTGACTTTC. Translating gives CASSFTASGANVLTF.

This clonotype was counted a few times. The chain links TRBV7-2 to TRBJ2-5; 7 bases are shared with TRBD2. Germline CDR1 SGHTA, CDR2 FQGNSA. With V trimmed by 1 base and J by 5 bases, 19 bases remained unmatched. CDR3 size: 19 residues. The CDR3 reads CASSLVFVVGGRAYETQYF. CDR3 nucleotide sequence: TGTGCCAGCAGCTTAGTATTCGTTGTAGGTGGGAGGGCATATGAGACCCAGTACTTC.

The rearrangement joins TRBV6-2 or TRBV6-3 to TRBJ2-3; D remains ambiguous. This CDR3 spans 14 amino acids. Trimming took 2 bases from V and 4 from J, leaving 10 bases between them. Germline values: CDR1 MNHEY, CDR2 SVGEGT. The CDR3 region has the DNA TGTGCCAGCAGTTACGGTAGGGAAGCAGATACGCAGTATTTT. Residues: CASSYGREADTQYF.

This chain uses TRBV11-1 with TRBJ2-5; a possible D gene is TRBD2 (6 bases). The tail of the sequence fits TRBJ2-7 better, so the J call may be wrong. CDR1 SGHAT and CDR2 FQDESV come from the germline V gene (reference sequence). This CDR3 has 20 residues. The CDR3: CASSLGPYKRANSIFYEQYF. The CDR3 bases are TGTGCCAGCAGCTTAGGTCCGTACAAGCGGGCCAACTCGATCTTCTACGAGCAGTACTTC.